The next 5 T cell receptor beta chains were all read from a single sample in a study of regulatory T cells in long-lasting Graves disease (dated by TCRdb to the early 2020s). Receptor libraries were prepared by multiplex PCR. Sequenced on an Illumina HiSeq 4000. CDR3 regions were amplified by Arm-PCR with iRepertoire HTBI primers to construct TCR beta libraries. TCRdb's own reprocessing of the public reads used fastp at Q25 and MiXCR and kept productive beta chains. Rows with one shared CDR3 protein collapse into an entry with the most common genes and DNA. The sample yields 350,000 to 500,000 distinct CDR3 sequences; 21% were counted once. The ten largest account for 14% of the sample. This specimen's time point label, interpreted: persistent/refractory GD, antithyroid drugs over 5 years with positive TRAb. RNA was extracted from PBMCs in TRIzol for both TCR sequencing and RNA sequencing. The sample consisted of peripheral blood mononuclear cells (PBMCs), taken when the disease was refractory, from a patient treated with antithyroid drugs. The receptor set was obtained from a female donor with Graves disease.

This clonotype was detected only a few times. CDR3 in DNA: TGCGCCAGCAGCGCAATTGGACAGTCGGGACAAGAGACCCAGTACTTC. Its protein product is CASSAIGQSGQETQYF. The chain recombines TRBV4-1 with TRBJ2-5; D may be TRBD1 (6 bases). The CDR3 sequence is 16 residues long. CDR1 and CDR2 (germline): MGHRA, YSYEKL. Trimming took off 5 bases at V and 2 bases at J, with 18 bases between the two ends.

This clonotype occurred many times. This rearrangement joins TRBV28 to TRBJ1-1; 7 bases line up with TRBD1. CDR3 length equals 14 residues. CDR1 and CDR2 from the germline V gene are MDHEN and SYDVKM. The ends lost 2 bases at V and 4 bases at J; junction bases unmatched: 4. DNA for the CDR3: TGTGCCAGCAGTTTAGGGACAGTCATCACTGAAGCTTTCTTT. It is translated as CASSLGTVITEAFF.

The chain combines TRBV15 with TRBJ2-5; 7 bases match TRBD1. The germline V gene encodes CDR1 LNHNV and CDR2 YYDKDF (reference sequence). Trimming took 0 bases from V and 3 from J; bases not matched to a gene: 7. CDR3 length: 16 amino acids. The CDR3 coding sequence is TGTGCCACCAGCAGAGATTGGGCAGGGGGTAAAGAGACCCAGTACTTC. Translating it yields CATSRDWAGGKETQYF.

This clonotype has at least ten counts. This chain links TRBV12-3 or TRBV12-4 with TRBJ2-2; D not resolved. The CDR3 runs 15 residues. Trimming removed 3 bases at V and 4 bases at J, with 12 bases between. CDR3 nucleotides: TGTGCCAGCAGTTTCAGCCTAAGAGTCACCGGGGAGCTGTTTTTT. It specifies CASSFSLRVTGELFF.

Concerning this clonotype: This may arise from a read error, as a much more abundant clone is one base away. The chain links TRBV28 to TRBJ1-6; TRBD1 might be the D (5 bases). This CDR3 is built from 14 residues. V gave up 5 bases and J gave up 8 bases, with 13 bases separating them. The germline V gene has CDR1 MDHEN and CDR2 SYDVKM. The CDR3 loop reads CASSPDGGHSPLHF. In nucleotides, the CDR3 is TGTGCCAGCAGTCCTGACGGGGGTCATTCACCCCTCCACTTT.